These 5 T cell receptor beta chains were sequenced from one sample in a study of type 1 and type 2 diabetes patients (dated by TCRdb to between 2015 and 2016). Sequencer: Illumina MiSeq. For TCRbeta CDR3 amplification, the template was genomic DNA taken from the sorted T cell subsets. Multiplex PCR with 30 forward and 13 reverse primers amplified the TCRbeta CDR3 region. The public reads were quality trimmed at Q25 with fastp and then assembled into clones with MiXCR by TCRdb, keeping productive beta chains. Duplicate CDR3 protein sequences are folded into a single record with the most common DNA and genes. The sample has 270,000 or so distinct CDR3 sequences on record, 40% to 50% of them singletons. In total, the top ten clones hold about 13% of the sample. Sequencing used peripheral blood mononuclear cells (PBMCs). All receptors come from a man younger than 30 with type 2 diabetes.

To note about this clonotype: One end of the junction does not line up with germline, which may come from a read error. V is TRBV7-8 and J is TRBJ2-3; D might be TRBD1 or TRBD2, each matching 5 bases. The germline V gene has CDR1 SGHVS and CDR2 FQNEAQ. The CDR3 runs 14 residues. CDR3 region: CASSPTWGTDTQYF. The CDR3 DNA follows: TGCGCCAGCAGTCCTACGTGGGGGACAGATACGCAGTATTTT.

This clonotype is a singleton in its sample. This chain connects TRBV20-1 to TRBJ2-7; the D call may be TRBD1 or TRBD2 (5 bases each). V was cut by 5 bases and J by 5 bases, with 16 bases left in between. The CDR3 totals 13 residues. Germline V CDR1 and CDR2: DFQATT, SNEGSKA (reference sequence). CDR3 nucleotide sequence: TGCAGTGCTCGACAGACGGGGATCCACGAGCAGTACTTC. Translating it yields CSARQTGIHEQYF.

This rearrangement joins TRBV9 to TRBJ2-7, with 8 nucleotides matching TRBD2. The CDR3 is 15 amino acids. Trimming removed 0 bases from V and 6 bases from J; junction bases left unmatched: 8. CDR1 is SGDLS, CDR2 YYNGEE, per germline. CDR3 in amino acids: CASSVGAGATCEQYF. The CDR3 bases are TGTGCCAGCAGCGTAGGAGCGGGAGCAACATGCGAGCAGTACTTC. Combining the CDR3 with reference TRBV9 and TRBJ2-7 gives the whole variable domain DSGVTQTPKHLITATGQRVTLRCSPRSGDLSVYWYQQSLDQGLQFLIQYYNGEERAKGNILERFSAQQFPDLHSELNLSSLELGDSALYFCASSVGAGATCEQYFGPGTRLTVT.

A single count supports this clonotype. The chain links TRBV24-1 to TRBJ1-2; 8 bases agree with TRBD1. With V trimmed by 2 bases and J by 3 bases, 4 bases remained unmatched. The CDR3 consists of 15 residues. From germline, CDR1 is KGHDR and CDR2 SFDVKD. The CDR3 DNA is TGTGCCACCAGTGATTCCTCGGGACAGGACTATGGCTACACCTTC. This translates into CATSDSSGQDYGYTF.

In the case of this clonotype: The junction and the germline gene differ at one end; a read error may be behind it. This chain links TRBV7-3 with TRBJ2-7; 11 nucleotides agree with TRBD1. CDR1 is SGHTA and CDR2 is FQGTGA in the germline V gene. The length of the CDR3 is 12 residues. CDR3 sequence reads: CASSQEGQGASF. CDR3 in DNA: TGTGCCAGCAGCCAGGAAGGACAGGGGGCTTCCTTC.